The 3 T cell receptor beta chains below all came from one sample that was sequenced in a study of T cell responses to AZD1222 COVID-19 vaccine. Profiled with immunoSEQ multiplex PCR; TCRdb holds only in-frame clones, not every one. The sample shows roughly 120,000 clones, about 90% of them seen only once. The sequences come from peripheral blood, collected on day 0 of AZD1222 vaccination. Receptor source: an adult in good health.

This sequence joins TRBV18 and TRBJ2-3, with a possible D match to TRBD1 (5 bases). Trimming left V 6 bases short and J 4 bases short, with 20 bases between. Germline CDR1 reads KGHSH; CDR2 reads LQKENI. This CDR3 has 16 residues. CDR3 loop: CASSLNLGQGADTQYF. CDR3 coding DNA: TGTGCCAGCTCCCTCAACCTGGGGCAGGGCGCAGATACGCAGTATTTT.

Concerning this clone itself: Other DNA sequences in this sample translate to the same CDR3. The CDR3 DNA reads as TGTGCCACCAGTGAGCGGACAGGGAACGGCTACACCTTC. This translates into CATSERTGNGYTF. V and J are TRBV24-1 and TRBJ1-2; 8 nucleotides align to TRBD1. Unmatched junction bases numbered 5, after V lost 4 bases and J lost 8 bases. The CDR3 runs to 13 residues. CDR1 and CDR2 from the germline V gene are KGHDR and SFDVKD.

The chain has TRBV5-6 and TRBJ1-5; no definite D call. CDR1 and CDR2 (germline): SGHDT, YYEEEE. This CDR3 contains 13 residues. Trimming took off 5 bases at V and 3 bases at J, with 9 bases between the two ends. The CDR3 DNA sequence: TGTGCCAGCAGTACTGGGCCCAATCAGCCCCAGCATTTT. Protein product: CASSTGPNQPQHF.